The present T cell receptor beta chain was sequenced within a study of identical twins. The germline V gene encodes CDR1 DFQATT and CDR2 SNEGSKA (reference sequence). The CDR3 sequence is 13 residues long. V lost 6 bases to trimming and J lost 8 bases, with 14 bases between them. One entry per CDR3 protein, called by TCRdb with MiXCR from the 5' RACE reads. The sample contains around 1.7 million distinct CDR3 sequences, roughly 35% of which appear only once. The chain employs TRBV20-1 and TRBJ1-6; D perhaps matches TRBD1 (6 bases). The sample consisted of cord blood. The TCR comes from a newborn girl in good health. In nucleotides, the CDR3 is TGCAGTGCCAAGGGGGGGGTAGATTCACCCCTCCACTTT. This codes for CSAKGGVDSPLHF.